The present T cell receptor (beta chain) was sequenced within a study of vaccination and CD4 T cells after COVID-19 (dated by TCRdb to between 2020 and 2023). Looking at the study overall: SARS-CoV-2 positivity had been established in the convalescent patients by nasal swab PCR, and mild disease was recorded in about 9 of these patients and severe disease in one. In the convalescent cohort there were six males and four females, among whom were two Hispanic individuals, seven Caucasians, two Asians and one multiracial person. Participants got two doses of the Pfizer-BioNTech BNT162b2 vaccine (n=8) or two doses of the Moderna mRNA-1273 vaccine (n=2). Post-COVID blood samples from convalescent patients were collected a median of roughly 100 days after diagnosis, with a range of about 35 to 161 days. Post-vaccine blood samples were collected a median of about 72 days after the second vaccine dose, ranging from roughly 13 to 241 days. Three convalescent patients gave samples both early after vaccination (day 14) and late after vaccination (days 161 to 241). Culture stimuli were overlapping spike peptide pools from SARS-CoV-2 and from the common cold coronaviruses HCoV-NL63, HCoV-OC43 and HCoV-229E. Control cultures received a CEFX viral epitope pool as the positive control, an HIV-1 Nef peptide pool as the negative control, or no peptide. In under twelve COVID-19 convalescent patients and several infection-naive healthy vaccine recipients, researchers compared the spike-specific CD4+ TCR repertoire from before mRNA vaccination with the repertoire from after. Overall results and qualifications from the work: In convalescent patients, nearly all vaccine-specific clones (304 of 307) were found to be mono-reactive for SARS-CoV-2 spike rather than cross-reactive with common cold coronaviruses. Relatively few convalescent patients were included in the study, and early timepoints after natural infection were not analyzed. In convalescent patients, a median around 90% of post-vaccine SARS-CoV-2-reactive clones were detected only after vaccination, suggesting vaccine-specific priming. The median count of SARS-CoV-2-reactive clonotypes went up from approximately 22 after infection to approximately 40 after vaccination, although the change was not significant.

The meaning of the sample's time point label: late sampling 161 to 241 days after vaccination in three convalescent patients. Sample treatment or condition, as interpreted from the label and publication: roughly ten-day PBMC culture with coronavirus spike peptide pools or control peptides (ViraFEST assay). The study used the ViraFEST assay, which expanded antigen-specific T cells with peptide pools and then identified expanded clonotypes by TCR sequencing. The convalescent patients' positive SARS-CoV-2 PCR tests fell between March and December 2020, which was before the Alpha, Beta and Delta variants emerged in the United States. Each well held approximately 2 million PBMCs cultured in IMDM containing roughly 5.4% human AB serum and 10 IU/ml IL-2, with 10 ug/ml peptide pools added. On days 3 and 7, half of the culture medium was replaced with fresh IL-2-containing medium. Once the cells had been in culture for approximately 10 days, the EasySep CD4+ T cell isolation kit was used to isolate CD4+ T cells by negative selection. Ficoll-Paque Plus gradient centrifugation was used to isolate PBMCs from whole blood, and the isolated PBMCs were then either used fresh or cryopreserved at -140C. Triplicate wells were generally used for each culture condition.

V loses 6 bases of germline sequence and J loses 4 bases, and the interval between the two ends is 16 bases. From the germline V gene (reference sequence), CDR1 is LNHDA and CDR2 is SQIVND. The CDR3, cysteine through phenylalanine, is 14 amino acids long. Only CDR3 DNA is held: 42 bases, read in frame from base 1. Library prep was done by PCR. DNA from cultured CD4+ T cells underwent TCR sequencing with the Oncomine TCR Beta short-read assay at the Johns Hopkins FTIC core. The QIAamp micro DNA kit was used to extract genomic DNA from the cultured CD4+ T cells. The Oncomine TCR Beta libraries from cultured CD4+ T cells were pooled using unique dual indexes and then sequenced on an Illumina iSeq 100. Concerning the study's data processing: Non-productive sequences were removed, and CDR3s not starting with C, not ending with F or W, or shorter than 7 amino acids were discarded. The MANAFEST web application identified antigen-specific clonotypes by comparing peptide-stimulated wells against reference wells and other culture wells. To be called positive, a clone needed an FDR below 0.05, an odds ratio above 5, and a productive frequency above 0.1% in at least two of three replicate wells. A clonotype was classed as cross-reactive if the clonotype showed significant expansion both in SARS-CoV-2 spike wells and in at least one common cold coronavirus spike condition. CDR3 homology was assessed with Levenshtein distances (stringdist) and unrooted phylogenetic trees (ape) in R version 3.6.1. The raw public reads went through TCRdb reprocessing: fastp at Q25, MiXCR clone calling, in-frame beta chains kept. Rows matching on CDR3 protein sequence are summarized as one entry with the most common DNA and genes. The authors' filters were not applied to this entry. The table for this sample lists about 21,000 distinct CDR3 sequences; approximately 38% of them were counted only once. The ten largest make up 9.9% of the sample.

This clonotype came up a few times. No antigen is known for it. No base qualities exist here, and no much larger clone lies one base off it. The chain is assembled from TRBV19 and TRBJ2-7; there is no confident call for the D gene. The specimen was CD4+ T cells from blood, cultured in vitro, collected about 7 months after SARS-CoV-2 vaccination. The clonotype comes from a human donor who had recovered from COVID-19. In nucleotides, the sequence is TGTGCCAGTAGCTCCCTCTGGCCTAGATACGAGCAGTACTTC. Its protein reads: CASSSLWPRYEQYF.